This T cell receptor (beta chain) was profiled in a study of cytomegalovirus exposure and HLA in healthy donors (TCRdb year 2017). For the study in its entirety: An earlier analysis of 587 of the donors reported about 290 Gb of sequence data and roughly 110 million unique TCR beta sequences from about 200 million T cells. To decide whether each TCR beta V gene segment behaved as functional or pseudogenic, an earlier analysis of approximately 590 of the donors relied on high-throughput TCR beta sequencing. Typing coverage differed by locus: A, B, C, DRB1 and DQB1 were typed in about 620-630 donors, DQA1 in 522, DPA1 in over 600, and DPB1 in roughly 450. In addition to the first cohort of 666 subjects, a separate validation cohort of approximately 110 different subjects was used. The study combined high-throughput TCR immunosequencing, statistical association of individual TCRs with disease status, and machine learning to predict cytomegalovirus infection status. Rather than using new phenotypic data, the later analysis identified candidate immune exposures from TCR beta sequences and from how often those sequences occurred across donors. Class I and class II HLA loci were covered by the typing at four-digit resolution. A later genetic analysis used genome-wide SNP genotypes for 398 of the 666 donors, treating that subset as a discovery cohort. Using immunosequencing, the study profiled T cell repertoires from 500 to 800 subjects and related those repertoires to cytomegalovirus serostatus. Donor age, sex, ethnicity and CMV serostatus were compiled alongside the repertoire data. Four or five DR-DQ haplotypes were handled as single units for association and clustering, since linkage in the cohort was strong. The study aimed to test whether cataloging public T cell receptors could reveal signatures of past pathogen exposure. Across 300 to 400 genotyped donors of the cohort, an average of roughly 250,000 unique TCR beta nucleotide sequences per donor were sequenced, and around 19% of those sequences were non-productive. Every discovery cohort repertoire had been produced on one sequencing platform. The genetic ancestry cluster associated with self-reported Caucasian donors included about 84% of the 350 to 500 genotyped donors. In a later analysis, previously published TCR beta repertoires from several hundred donors were re-analyzed and high-resolution HLA genotyping was added so that TCR occurrence patterns could be studied. Roughly 300 gigabases of sequencing data and around 88 million unique TCR sequences made up an early release that covered nearly 650 HLA-typed donors.

Paper-wide results and their limitations: Roughly uniform sequencing depth across donors was assumed in presence/absence analyses, although this assumption may not hold. According to a later genetic analysis, donors in an Asian-associated ancestry cluster had fewer N-insertions in productive TCRs than the approximately 700-donor mean. A further reported finding was that TCR beta sequences accurately predicted the HLA-A and HLA-B alleles for most subjects in the first cohort. According to a later analysis, TCR association rates differed among HLA loci, with DRB1 alleles showing the most associated TCRs and HLA-C alleles showing the fewest. The classifier was reported to diagnose cytomegalovirus status with high specificity and sensitivity in both the original cohort and the validation cohort. Most TCR sequences were observed very rarely across donors, whereas some public TCRs were present in many individuals. The sequencing pipeline was judged likely to have produced a cluster of highly shared sequence variants as a technical artifact. A later analysis found that HLA-associated TCR beta chains were more clonally expanded and had lower generation probabilities than equally common non-associated chains. Some IMGT-functional V segments, including TRBV6-2 and TRBV6-3, could not be told apart with the 87-base-pair reads, so those segments were excluded. The only immune exposure information available for the cohort was CMV serostatus. The cohort was sequenced for TCR beta chains only, and without alpha or paired-chain data the features that could be detected were limited. The authors suggested that the approach could potentially be extended to other disease states and immunological phenotypes. Because HLA typing was missing for some donors at each locus, association tests included only the typed subset. In an earlier analysis of approximately 590 of the donors, most TCR beta V segments appeared in productive rearrangements about 87% or about 30% of the time, broadly matching IMGT annotations. Seventeen rarely observed V segments, including chromosome 9 orphons, were excluded from the earlier analysis of some 590 of the donors because counts were too low. A few of the identified cytomegalovirus-associated TCR beta chains were confirmed in vitro to be specific for cytomegalovirus antigens. V-gene and J-gene trimming of TCR beta chains was associated with a missense DCLRE1C variant in a later genetic analysis, and the association was replicated in an independent cohort. Linkage disequilibrium might explain the correlated functional status among segregating V segments, but an unknown experimental factor could not be ruled out. In the study, 150 to 200 TCR beta chains were listed as associated with cytomegalovirus. According to a later analysis, parvovirus B19, influenza, CMV and Epstein-Barr virus appeared linked to several top co-occurrence clusters. At a false discovery rate of 0.05, a later analysis linked around 15,000 TCR beta sequences to specific HLA alleles. Assigning TCR associations to individual alleles was difficult when HLA alleles, especially DR and DQ, strongly co-occurred. In a later analysis, most CMV-associated TCR beta chains were found to appear HLA-restricted, with HLA associations seemingly driven largely by CMV exposure.

About this clone: This clone's antigen is unknown. No per-base quality is available; no much larger clone lies one base away.

The germline V gene provides CDR1 SGHRS and CDR2 YFSETQ. Cut back by 0 bases and 1 base, the V and J ends lie 16 bases apart. The CDR3 runs 18 amino acids, cysteine and phenylalanine included. Of all the DNA, just the CDR3 is kept, 54 bases in frame from base 1. The cohort was made up of under 800 healthy bone marrow donors. All cohort members were sampled while nominally healthy, although unrecorded immune exposures were likely present. The donor was CMV seronegative and belonged to the group of more than 300 seronegative cohort members. Every donor gave a peripheral blood sample, and the peripheral blood mononuclear cells from that sample were used for TCR beta sequencing. The Qiagen DNeasy Blood Extraction Kit was used to extract genomic DNA from the blood cell samples. Library preparation was by the immunoSEQ multiplex PCR assay. For the multiplex PCR, a mixture combining 60 forward primers for TCR Vbeta segments and 13 reverse primers for TCR Jbeta segments was used. Amplification of the CDR3 region of rearranged TCR beta genes was performed with a multiplex PCR assay on genomic DNA. The Illumina HiSeq System was used to sequence the amplified TCR beta libraries as 87-base-pair reads. For the original study's pipeline: Across the roughly 670 repertoires, a later analysis counted roughly 84 million unique TCR beta chains, approximately 10 million of which were shared by at least two donors. Raw reads were error-corrected and collapsed into unique sequences with a nearest-neighbor algorithm that merged closely related sequences to remove PCR and sequencing errors. To assign V, D and J gene segments, CDR3 sequences were aligned to IMGT reference sequences. For a sequence to be retained, at least a six-nucleotide match to both a V gene segment and a J gene segment was required. A rearrangement was called productive if the CDR3 had no stop codons and remained in frame with V and J, and every other rearrangement was called non-productive. CDR3 was defined by IMGT convention, running from the second conserved V-encoded cysteine to the conserved J-encoded phenylalanine. In an earlier analysis of 587 of the donors, sequences lacking an unambiguous match to a single V gene segment were excluded. An earlier analysis of 587 of the donors called V segments functional above 56.7% productive rearrangements and segregating when the between-donor standard deviation exceeded 5%. To diagnose cytomegalovirus status from the catalog of TCR beta chain sequences, a statistical classification framework was built. A later analysis assigned V and J genes by comparing TCR nucleotide sequences with IMGT/GENE-DB human TR gene sequences. Using the TCRdist pipeline, a later analysis assigned CDR3 sequences along with most-parsimonious VDJ recombination scenarios. In a later analysis, every TCR beta chain was defined by the combination of its CDR3 amino acid sequence and its V-gene family, and reads without a unique V-gene family were dropped. In a later analysis, around 600 highly shared, low-generation-probability nucleotide sequences were removed to address suspected cross-contamination and a sequencing artifact. In a later analysis, a clonal expansion index for each public chain was calculated from normalized within-repertoire ranks of inferred template counts. In a later analysis, generation probabilities were computed using a VDJ recombination model fitted to out-of-frame rearrangements, and the results were checked against IGoR. In a later analysis, TCR-TCR, TCR-HLA and TCR-CMV co-occurrence was scored with hypergeometric tests, and a repertoire-size bias correction was applied to TCR pairs. A later analysis estimated false discovery rates by permuting HLA or CMV assignments 20 times. In a later analysis, co-occurring TCRs were grouped using DBSCAN, with TCRdist sequence similarity added in when clustering inside HLA-allele-positive subsets. Repertoires with fewer than 30,000 or more than 120,000 public chains were left out of co-occurrence clustering, as were four to six repertoires with anomalous nucleotide sharing. This is the immuneACCESS table as TCRdb keeps it, with only in-frame sequences that have V and J called. A part of the clones is gone; compared with another copy, unresolved V genes explain less than half, and the rest is unexplained. That table is the source of V, J and clone size, and D and trimming were worked out from the DNA. Within this sample are some 130,000 clones, with about 77% of them counted one time only. Clones ranked in the top ten supply around 1.3% of the sample.

The specimen was PBMCs. The sequence was obtained from a woman aged 40 to 50 in good health and CMV-seronegative. This receptor chain uses TRBV5-1 and TRBJ1-4; TRBD1 could be the D gene, as 6 bases match. In nucleotides, the sequence is TGCGCCAGCAGCTTGGCCCCGACAGGAGTCGGAACTAATGAAAAACTGTTTTTT. This is translated as CASSLAPTGVGTNEKLFF.